These 2 T cell receptor beta chains were all obtained from the same sample, sequenced in a study of regulatory T cells in long-lasting Graves disease. iRepertoire HTBI primers and Arm-PCR of CDR3 regions built TCR beta libraries. TCRdb re-analysed the multiplex PCR reads in MiXCR, keeping a single row per CDR3 protein. The sample holds 420,000 or so distinct CDR3 sequences, less than 20% seen once. Time point meaning: newly diagnosed GD, antithyroid drugs for less than 3 months. RNA from PBMCs was the source of the TCR library. The same data also went into a second study, on T cells in Graves' hyperthyroidism and ophthalmopathy.

The specimen comprised peripheral blood mononuclear cells (PBMCs), sampled at new diagnosis, from a patient treated with antithyroid drugs. These receptors came from a young woman with Graves disease.

This clonotype has a handful of counts. This chain's CDR3 is CSAGRNRQGITEAFF. The CDR3 region has the DNA TGCAGTGCTGGGCGTAACCGACAGGGGATCACTGAAGCTTTCTTT. The chain couples TRBV20-1 to TRBJ1-1; 8 bases agree with TRBD1. The CDR3 spans 15 residues. Germline V gene sequence: CDR1 DFQATT, CDR2 SNEGSKA (reference sequence). V was pared by 5 bases and J by 4 bases, with 12 bases of the junction left unmatched.

This clonotype was found a few times. The chain carries TRBV29-1 and TRBJ1-1; D remains unclear. CDR3 length: 14 amino acids. Trimming shortened V by 6 bases and J by 4 bases, and 18 bases separated the two germline ends. In germline, CDR1 is SQVTM, CDR2 ANQGSEA. For the CDR3, the DNA is TGCAGCGTGATAGGGCGAGGAGGGAGCACTGAAGCTTTCTTT. Its translation is CSVIGRGGSTEAFF.